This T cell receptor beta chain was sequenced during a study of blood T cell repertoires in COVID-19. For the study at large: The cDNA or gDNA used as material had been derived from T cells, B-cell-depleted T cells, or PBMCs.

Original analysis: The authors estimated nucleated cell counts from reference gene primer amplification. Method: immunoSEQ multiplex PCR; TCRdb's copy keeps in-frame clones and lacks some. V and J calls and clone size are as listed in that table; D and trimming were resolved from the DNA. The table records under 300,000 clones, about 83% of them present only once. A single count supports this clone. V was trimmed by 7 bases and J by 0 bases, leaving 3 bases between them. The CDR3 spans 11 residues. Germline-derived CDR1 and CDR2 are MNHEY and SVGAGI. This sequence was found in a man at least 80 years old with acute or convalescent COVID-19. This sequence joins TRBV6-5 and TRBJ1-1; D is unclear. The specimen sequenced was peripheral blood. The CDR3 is CASTLNTEAFF. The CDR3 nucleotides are TGTGCCAGCACTCTGAACACTGAAGCTTTCTTT.